The sequence of this T cell receptor beta chain was determined in a study of chemoradiotherapy in HPV16-positive cancers. Germline-derived CDR1 and CDR2 are SQVTM and ANQGSEA. The CDR3 has 12 residues. V lost 0 bases and J 6 bases, leaving 8 bases between the germline ends. Assay: immunoSEQ multiplex PCR; the TCRdb copy retains only in-frame clones and omits some. The sample consists of several thousand clones, about 91% of them appearing once. The chain employs TRBV29-1 and TRBJ1-2; D unclear. The TCR was taken from a human donor with HPV-associated anogenital cancer. This material consisted of tumor tissue, taken from a patient who underwent chemoradiotherapy. The CDR3 region has the DNA TGCAGCGTTGAAGATCAAATGGATGGCTACACCTTC. This encodes CSVEDQMDGYTF.